These T cell receptor beta chains were read from a single sample in a study of OX40 agonist ivuxolimab in advanced cancers. Measured with immunoSEQ multiplex PCR; TCRdb has only the in-frame clones, and not every one. The sample contains 60,000 or so clones, roughly nine tenths of which appear only once. The starting material was CD4+ or CD8+ T cells sorted from blood, obtained in a trial of the OX40 agonist ivuxolimab. The receptors were gathered from an adult with an advanced solid tumor such as melanoma, head and neck, liver or kidney cancer. CDR3s include the opening cysteine and the closing phenylalanine or tryptophan. A D gene is named only where the DNA matches it firmly. Rows may omit the clone size; those that give it use once, few, many or a size class.

j_call: TRBJ1-4; clone_size: NA; d_call: TRBD1; v_call: TRBV6-5; cdr3_aa: CASSPRDRVEKLFF; cdr3_nt: TGTGCCAGCAGTCCCAGGGACAGGGTAGAAAAACTGTTTTTT
j_call: TRBJ2-5; clone_size: once; d_call: NA; v_call: TRBV5-1; cdr3_aa: CASSLEGEETQYF; cdr3_nt: TGCGCCAGCAGCTTGGAGGGGGAAGAGACCCAGTACTTC
j_call: TRBJ1-4; clone_size: NA; d_call: NA; v_call: TRBV4-2; cdr3_aa: CASSHLSGATNEKLFF; cdr3_nt: TGTGCCAGCAGCCATCTTTCAGGGGCAACTAATGAAAAACTGTTTTTT
j_call: TRBJ2-3; clone_size: once; d_call: TRBD2; v_call: TRBV2; cdr3_aa: CASSHSGSTDTQYF; cdr3_nt: TGTGCCAGCAGCCATAGCGGGAGCACAGATACGCAGTATTTT
j_call: TRBJ2-7; clone_size: NA; d_call: NA; v_call: TRBV7-6; cdr3_aa: CASSPRLESSYEQYF; cdr3_nt: TGTGCCAGCAGCCCTCGCCTAGAGTCCTCCTACGAGCAGTACTTC
j_call: TRBJ2-7; clone_size: NA; d_call: TRBD1; v_call: TRBV6-6; cdr3_aa: CASRARTGGSYEQYF; cdr3_nt: TGTGCCAGCAGAGCAAGGACAGGGGGCTCCTACGAGCAGTACTTC
j_call: TRBJ2-1; clone_size: NA; d_call: TRBD2; v_call: TRBV15; cdr3_aa: CATSRERAGGTYNEQFF; cdr3_nt: TGTGCCACCAGCAGAGAGCGAGCGGGAGGGACCTACAATGAGCAGTTCTTC
j_call: TRBJ1-1; clone_size: NA; d_call: NA; v_call: TRBV28; cdr3_aa: CASSLWNTEAFF; cdr3_nt: TGTGCCAGCAGTTTATGGAACACTGAAGCTTTCTTT
j_call: TRBJ1-5; clone_size: NA; d_call: NA; v_call: TRBV7-9; cdr3_aa: CASSLVGKSGVSNQPQHF; cdr3_nt: TGTGCCAGCAGCTTAGTTGGGAAGAGTGGGGTTAGCAATCAGCCCCAGCATTTT
j_call: TRBJ1-5; clone_size: NA; d_call: TRBD1; v_call: TRBV18; cdr3_aa: CASSPRQGGNQPQHF; cdr3_nt: TGTGCCAGCTCACCAAGACAGGGAGGCAATCAGCCCCAGCATTTT
j_call: TRBJ2-4; clone_size: NA; d_call: TRBD2; v_call: TRBV11-2; cdr3_aa: CASSLHPSGGAKNIQYF; cdr3_nt: TGTGCCAGCAGCTTACATCCTAGCGGAGGGGCCAAAAACATTCAGTACTTC
j_call: TRBJ2-2; clone_size: NA; d_call: NA; v_call: TRBV7-9; cdr3_aa: CASSKRVPGAGELFF; cdr3_nt: TGTGCCAGCAGCAAACGAGTCCCGGGAGCCGGGGAGCTGTTTTTT
j_call: TRBJ2-1; clone_size: NA; d_call: NA; v_call: TRBV5-4; cdr3_aa: CASSFSRDEQFF; cdr3_nt: TGTGCCAGCAGCTTTTCCCGGGATGAGCAGTTCTTC
j_call: TRBJ2-3; clone_size: NA; d_call: NA; v_call: TRBV2; cdr3_aa: CASSQAWSTDTQYF; cdr3_nt: TGTGCCAGCAGTCAGGCTTGGAGCACAGATACGCAGTATTTT
j_call: TRBJ1-2; clone_size: NA; d_call: NA; v_call: TRBV6-1; cdr3_aa: CASSREAGNYGYTF; cdr3_nt: TGTGCCAGCAGTCGGGAAGCGGGTAACTATGGCTACACCTTC
j_call: TRBJ2-7; clone_size: NA; d_call: NA; v_call: TRBV28; cdr3_aa: CASRSSRGHEQYF; cdr3_nt: TGTGCCAGCAGATCCTCAAGGGGACACGAGCAGTACTTC
j_call: TRBJ1-2; clone_size: few; d_call: TRBD1; v_call: TRBV11-2; cdr3_aa: CASSPSTGNYGYTF; cdr3_nt: TGTGCCAGCAGCCCGTCGACAGGGAACTATGGCTACACCTTC
j_call: TRBJ1-1; clone_size: NA; d_call: NA; v_call: TRBV28; cdr3_aa: CASSLWGNTEAFF; cdr3_nt: TGTGCCAGCAGTTTATGGGGGAACACTGAAGCTTTCTTT
j_call: TRBJ1-2; clone_size: NA; d_call: NA; v_call: TRBV6-5; cdr3_aa: CASSDPGGTYYGYTF; cdr3_nt: TGTGCCAGCAGCGACCCGGGGGGAACGTACTATGGCTACACCTTC
j_call: TRBJ1-5; clone_size: NA; d_call: NA; v_call: TRBV19; cdr3_aa: CASSTGLSNQPQHF; cdr3_nt: TGTGCCAGTAGTACGGGACTGAGCAATCAGCCCCAGCATTTT
j_call: TRBJ2-7; clone_size: NA; d_call: NA; v_call: TRBV7-6; cdr3_aa: CASSLGGLNYEQYF; cdr3_nt: TGTGCCAGCAGCTTAGGCGGGCTGAACTACGAGCAGTACTTC
j_call: TRBJ2-1; clone_size: NA; d_call: NA; v_call: TRBV13; cdr3_aa: CASSNSGTGNEQFF; cdr3_nt: TGTGCCAGCAGCAACTCCGGGACGGGGAATGAGCAGTTCTTC